This TCR beta chain originates from a study of blood T cells in healthy people across ages. This clonotype has a single count. Combining a sample-barcoded 5' primer with a J-beta primer mix, a second PCR ran for roughly 7 to 12 cycles. TCRdb redid the calling of the 5' RACE reads with MiXCR, one entry per CDR3 protein. The sample has about 900,000 distinct CDR3 sequences, under 50% seen once. The sample was blood. This receptor was taken from a man aged 25 to 45 in good health.

This CDR3 is CASSPYRTGRRGGNEQFF. The DNA of the CDR3 is TGTGCCAGCAGCCCATACCGGACAGGGAGAAGGGGGGGCAATGAGCAGTTCTTC. The V and J genes are TRBV7-3 and TRBJ2-1, with D possibly TRBD1 on 8 matching bases. V was pared by 5 bases and J by 6 bases, with 26 bases between. The germline gives CDR1 SGHTA, CDR2 FQGTGA. This CDR3 comprises 18 residues.